These 23 T cell receptor beta chains share one sample of origin, sequenced in a study of shared clonotypes between healthy human individuals. The repertoire was sequenced with immunoSEQ multiplex PCR; TCRdb's copy has only in-frame clones and lacks some. The sample shows 2 million to 3 million clones, approximately 93% of them seen only once. The sample taken for sequencing was naive CD4+ T cells from PBMCs. The subset denotes: CD45RA+ positively selected. The receptors shown here come from a man younger than 35 in good health. Some clones in this sample may be carry-over from other donors' samples.

This chain links TRBV19 with TRBJ1-2; 7 nucleotides agree with TRBD1. This CDR3 comprises 12 residues. V lost 8 bases and J lost 2; bases outside the gene matches: 2. Germline V CDR1 and CDR2: LNHDA, SQIVND (reference sequence). The CDR3 nucleotides are TGTGCCAGTGAGGACAGGAACTATGGCTACACCTTC. Encoded protein: CASEDRNYGYTF.

This clone was observed once. The chain couples TRBV9 to TRBJ2-2; 7 nucleotides agree with TRBD2. This CDR3 region has 16 residues. Trimming at V came to 0 bases and at J to 4 bases, leaving 6 bases not matched to a gene. The germline V gene encodes CDR1 SGDLS and CDR2 YYNGEE. The CDR3 DNA is TGTGCCAGCAGCGTAGCGACTAGCAGTGCCACCGGGGAGCTGTTTTTT. It specifies CASSVATSSATGELFF. Full variable domain (outside the CDR3, taken from reference TRBV9 and TRBJ2-2): DSGVTQTPKHLITATGQRVTLRCSPRSGDLSVYWYQQSLDQGLQFLIQYYNGEERAKGNILERFSAQQFPDLHSELNLSSLELGDSALYFCASSVATSSATGELFFGEGSRLTVL.

The chain employs TRBV18 and TRBJ1-1, with 9 bases aligning to TRBD1. Per the germline V gene, CDR1 is KGHSH and CDR2 is LQKENI. The CDR3 runs 13 residues. The ends lost 6 bases at V and 4 bases at J; junction bases unmatched: 3. Written as DNA, the CDR3 is TGTGCCAGCTCCAAGGACAGGGGCACTGAAGCTTTCTTT. This codes for CASSKDRGTEAFF.

CDR3: CASSPVNEKLFF. The CDR3 DNA reads TGCGCCAGCAGCCCAGTTAATGAAAAACTGTTTTTT. V is TRBV4-3 and J is TRBJ1-4; D unresolved. V dropped 4 bases and J dropped 4 bases, with 4 bases sitting between them. Germline CDR1 LGHNA, CDR2 YSLEER. The CDR3 covers 12 residues.

This sequence joins TRBV5-4 and TRBJ2-3; TRBD2 agrees at 9 bases. The CDR3 has 16 residues. Unmatched junction bases numbered 6, after V lost 4 bases and J lost 0 bases. Germline V gene sequence: CDR1 SGHNT, CDR2 YYREEE (reference sequence). The CDR3 sequence: CASSTRLAESTDTQYF. In nucleotides, the CDR3 is TGTGCCAGCAGCACACGACTAGCGGAAAGCACAGATACGCAGTATTTT.

The chain employs TRBV7-2 and TRBJ2-6; D may be TRBD2 (5 bases). The V gene lost 2 bases and the J gene lost 0 bases, with 11 bases spanning the gap. CDR1 is SGHTA, CDR2 FQGNSA, per germline. The CDR3 is made up of 17 amino acids. CDR3 region: CASSLRSGPSGANVLTF. The CDR3 DNA reads as TGTGCCAGCAGCTTAAGGAGCGGCCCCTCTGGGGCCAACGTCCTGACTTTC. Drawing the rest from reference TRBV7-2 and TRBJ2-6, the complete variable domain is GAGVSQSPSNKVTEKGKDVELRCDPISGHTALYWYRQSLGQGLEFLIYFQGNSAPDKSGLPSDRFSAERTGGSVSTLTIQRTQQEDSAVYLCASSLRSGPSGANVLTFGAGSRLTVL.

The chain combines TRBV6-1 with TRBJ2-7; maybe TRBD1 (6 bases). V was shortened by 4 bases and J by 3 bases, with 13 bases between the two germline ends. The CDR3 contains 14 residues. In germline, CDR1 is MNHNS, CDR2 SASEGT. Here the CDR3 DNA reads TGTGCCAGCAGTGCGGGCAGGGGCAACTACGAGCAGTACTTC. This encodes CASSAGRGNYEQYF.

The chain links TRBV5-1 to TRBJ1-1; no definite D call. There are 15 residues in the CDR3. CDR1 and CDR2 from the germline V gene are SGHRS and YFSETQ. V was pared by 5 bases and J by 1 base, with 15 bases between. The CDR3 bases are TGCGCCAGCAGTCCCCGTGGGGTCCCGAACACTGAAGCTTTCTTT. Its translation: CASSPRGVPNTEAFF.

About this clone: Other DNA sequences in the sample encode the same CDR3. This chain connects TRBV2 to TRBJ1-4, with D maybe TRBD1 (5 bases). Trimming removed 3 bases at V and 6 bases at J, with 8 bases between. Germline values: CDR1 SNHLY, CDR2 FYNNEI. The CDR3 contains 13 residues. The CDR3, as DNA: TGTGCCAGCAGTGAGACGACAGATGAAAAACTGTTTTTT. This gives the protein CASSETTDEKLFF.

This rearrangement joins TRBV14 to TRBJ2-1; possibly TRBD2 for D (6 bases). CDR1 SGHDN and CDR2 FVKESK come from the germline V gene. This CDR3 is 16 amino acids long. V lost 1 base and J 0 bases, leaving 10 bases between the germline ends. CDR3 in amino acids: CASSQARGSSYNEQFF. The CDR3 nucleotides read TGTGCCAGCAGCCAAGCGCGGGGTAGCTCCTACAATGAGCAGTTCTTC. Full variable domain (missing parts from reference TRBV14 and TRBJ2-1): EAGVTQFPSHSVIEKGQTVTLRCDPISGHDNLYWYRRVMGKEIKFLLHFVKESKQDESGMPNNRFLAERTGGTYSTLKVQPAELEDSGVYFCASSQARGSSYNEQFFGPGTRLTVL.

This clone was seen just once. This chain joins TRBV19 and TRBJ2-7, with a tentative D call TRBD2 (5 bases). CDR1 is LNHDA and CDR2 is SQIVND in the germline V gene (reference sequence). The CDR3 spans 14 residues. V was pared by 5 bases and J by 0 bases, with 11 bases between. The CDR3 DNA is TGTGCCAGTAGTTCCCGACTATACTCCTACGAGCAGTACTTC. It yields the protein CASSSRLYSYEQYF.

The chain is built from TRBV21-1 and TRBJ1-3; the D segment call TRBD1 is taken from the table without a DNA check. TRBV21-1 is described as a pseudogene. CDR3 size: 20 residues. The CDR3 region has the DNA TGTGCCAGCAGCAAAAGACTCTTAAGGACCAAGGGGGCCAGTGGAAACACCATATATTTT. It translates to CASSKRLLRTKGASGNTIYF.

The chain uses TRBV14 and TRBJ2-3, with D unclear. Germline CDR1 is SGHDN and CDR2 is FVKESK. V dropped 2 bases and J dropped 7 bases, with 16 bases sitting between them. CDR3 length equals 15 residues. This CDR3 is CASSQLGGNPHTQYF. CDR3 nucleotides: TGTGCCAGCAGCCAATTGGGCGGAAACCCGCATACGCAGTATTTT.

The chain carries TRBV9 and TRBJ2-3; the D gene is possibly TRBD2 (7 bases). Germline values: CDR1 SGDLS, CDR2 YYNGEE. The V end was cut by 4 bases, the J end by 4 bases, with 16 bases between. The CDR3 has 15 residues. CDR3 amino acids: CASSTRGGGPDTQYF. The CDR3 DNA reads as TGTGCCAGCAGCACCCGAGGGGGGGGCCCAGATACGCAGTATTTT.

In this sample, this clone turned up a few times. This rearrangement joins TRBV11-1 to TRBJ1-1, with a tentative D call TRBD1 (5 bases). V lost 3 bases and J lost 5, with 10 bases in between. From germline, CDR1 is SGHAT and CDR2 FQDESV (reference sequence). The CDR3 runs to 13 residues. CDR3 in DNA: TGTGCCAGCAGCTTGCTCCAGGGTACTGAAGCTTTCTTT. Its protein is CASSLLQGTEAFF.

This chain connects TRBV29-1 to TRBJ1-2; D gene uncertain. The CDR3 length is 12 residues. V lost 2 bases to trimming and J lost 2 bases, with 6 bases between them. Germline V gene lookup returns CDR1 SQVTM and CDR2 ANQGSEA. The CDR3 coding sequence is TGCAGCGTTGAAAGTCGGAACTATGGCTACACCTTC. Translating it yields CSVESRNYGYTF.

With respect to this clone: The sample holds other DNA sequences that translate to the same CDR3. V usage is TRBV5-6 and J usage is TRBJ1-1; tentative D call: TRBD1 (6 bases). CDR3 length equals 14 residues. Trimming stripped 2 bases from V and 0 bases from J, with 8 bases between. Germline V gives CDR1 SGHDT, CDR2 YYEEEE. The DNA for the CDR3 is TGTGCCAGCAGCTTAGGGGGGTTGAACACTGAAGCTTTCTTT. Amino acid sequence: CASSLGGLNTEAFF.

The rearrangement uses TRBV2 and TRBJ2-3; maybe TRBD2 (6 bases). The CDR3 is made up of 18 amino acids. Germline V gives CDR1 SNHLY, CDR2 FYNNEI. The ends were cut back, 1 base at V and 0 bases at J, with 17 bases in the middle. In DNA form, the CDR3 reads TGTGCCAGCAGTGAAGAGGCCCGTTTACGGGGGAGCACAGATACGCAGTATTTT. The encoded protein is CASSEEARLRGSTDTQYF.

To note about this clone: Within the sample, other DNA sequences also encode this same CDR3. The gene calls are TRBV25-1 and TRBJ1-4; D might be TRBD1 (5 bases). Germline V gene lookup returns CDR1 MGHDK and CDR2 SYGVNS. The CDR3 length is 14 residues. V was shortened by 4 bases and J by 7 bases, with 13 bases between the two germline ends. CDR3 amino acids: CASSAGGLGEKLFF. Here the CDR3 DNA reads TGTGCCAGCAGTGCGGGGGGACTGGGTGAAAAACTGTTTTTT.

The V and J genes are TRBV6-5 and TRBJ2-7; D is ambiguous. Germline values: CDR1 MNHEY, CDR2 SVGAGI. The CDR3 sequence is 11 residues long. With 6 bases removed from V and 0 bases from J, the gap between germline ends came to 3 bases. Here the CDR3 reads CASRLSYEQYF. The CDR3 DNA sequence: TGTGCCAGCAGACTCTCCTACGAGCAGTACTTC.

The J gene is TRBJ2-7, the V gene TRBV1; the table's D call of TRBD2 was not tested on the DNA. TRBV1 represents a pseudogene. This CDR3 region has 17 residues. The DNA for the CDR3 is TGCACCAGCAGCCAAGAATTGCGGGAGGTTAGCTCCTACGAGCAGTACTTC. As protein: CTSSQELREVSSYEQYF.

The V and J genes are TRBV28 and TRBJ1-4; D may be TRBD1 (5 bases). The germline gives CDR1 MDHEN, CDR2 SYDVKM. There are 16 residues in the CDR3. V was trimmed by 7 bases and J by 4 bases, leaving 19 bases between them. CDR3 region: CASIRGGANINEKLFF. DNA for the CDR3: TGTGCCAGCATCCGAGGTGGGGCCAATATTAATGAAAAACTGTTTTTT. Full variable domain (rest looked up from reference TRBV28 and TRBJ1-4): DVKVTQSSRYLVKRTGEKVFLECVQDMDHENMFWYRQDPGLGLRLIYFSYDVKMKEKGDIPEGYSVSREKKERFSLILESASTNQTSMYLCASIRGGANINEKLFFGSGTQLSVL.

V gene TRBV7-3 combines with J gene TRBJ2-1; TRBD2 agrees at 7 bases. The junction had 10 bases not matched to a gene; V was cut back by 0 bases and J by 14 bases. CDR3 length equals 14 residues. CDR1 SGHTA and CDR2 FQGTGA come from the germline V gene. CDR3 residues: CASSLTREEGREFF. The CDR3 DNA sequence: TGTGCCAGCAGCTTAACACGGGAGGAGGGACGTGAGTTCTTC.